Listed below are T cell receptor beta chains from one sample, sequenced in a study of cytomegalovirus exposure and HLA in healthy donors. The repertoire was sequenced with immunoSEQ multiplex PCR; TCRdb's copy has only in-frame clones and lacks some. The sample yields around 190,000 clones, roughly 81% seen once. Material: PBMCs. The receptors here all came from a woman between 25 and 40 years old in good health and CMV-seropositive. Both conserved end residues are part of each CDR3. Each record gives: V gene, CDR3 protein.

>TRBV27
CASKMGGSWYNEQFF
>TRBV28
CASSQITPNYGHTF
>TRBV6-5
CASRTGWEYNEQFF
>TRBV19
CASSQLAGVTVYEQYF
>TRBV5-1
CASSLPGGYEQYF
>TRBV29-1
CSVETPVDRGKGVYGYTF
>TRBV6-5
CASSYSRANEQFF
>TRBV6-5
CASAQHEEFGYTF
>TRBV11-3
CASSLNVGLAGSDTQYF
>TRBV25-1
CASSGLAGTDTQYF
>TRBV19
CASSIGILAGVGEQYF
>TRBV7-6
CASSFDRVNEQFF
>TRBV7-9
CASSLETGYAFF
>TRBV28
CASSLSPLQGTEQYF
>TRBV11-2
CASSLAGGSTDTQYF
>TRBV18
CASSPPTGGPYNEQFF
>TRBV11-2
CASSPSGTSIEQYF
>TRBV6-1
CASSEFGGSNQPQHF
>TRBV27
CASSLGHLNEQFF
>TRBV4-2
CASSQSGTSGEGGTDTQYF
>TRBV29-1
CSVGGGGRQETQYF
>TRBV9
CASTPTGDGYTF
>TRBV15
CATSRGSGSSGNEQFF
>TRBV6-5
CASSYSAGGADTQYF
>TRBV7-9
CASSLAREGLYEQYF
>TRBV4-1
CASSQRTGTSGTNTGELFF
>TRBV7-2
CASSLSETQYF
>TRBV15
CVTSRAERDRDRGEQFF
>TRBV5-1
CASSAELAGVGGVGGHNEQFF
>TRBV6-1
CASSEGARTRTEAFF
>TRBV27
CASSTRLAGIETQYF
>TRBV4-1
CASSLGWAGVNNEQFF
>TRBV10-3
CAISVGQRRYNEQFF
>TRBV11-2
CASSLGQGSTGELFF
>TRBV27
CASSSDSGYWETQYF
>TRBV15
CATSRDSTGMGYGYTF
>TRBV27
CASSLDSSGAYEQYF
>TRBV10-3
CAISESGWQPQHF
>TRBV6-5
CASSSLAGVPADTQYF
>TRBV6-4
CASRGRTEAFF
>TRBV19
CASSSTGRGGYTF
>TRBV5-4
CASSQGQGRAKNIQYF
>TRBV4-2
CASSQDRGSHEQYF
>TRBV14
CASSQPGQGHYEQYF
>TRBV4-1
CASSQDQNEQFF
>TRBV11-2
CASSFWRAEETQYF
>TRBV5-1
CASSLQGSNTEAFF
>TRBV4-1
CASSQDRGTGSYEQYF